The rows below give T cell receptor beta chains drawn from one sample of a study of CD8 T cells in ankylosing spondylitis. TCRdb re-analysed the 5' RACE reads in MiXCR, keeping a single row per CDR3 protein. The table shows around 770,000 distinct CDR3 sequences, with about 11% occurring only once. The sample taken for sequencing was blood, either unsorted or a sorted T cell fraction (not recorded which). These receptors were taken from a male donor with ankylosing spondylitis. Both conserved end residues are part of each CDR3. The D gene is left open where the match is weak. Some rows have no size entry. The others give once, few or many, or a class for an expanded clone.

j_call,d_call,v_call,clone_size,cdr3_nt,cdr3_aa
TRBJ2-7,TRBD2,TRBV20-1,many,TGCAGTGCTACCGGACTAGCGGGAGCCCCATACGAGCAGTACTTC,CSATGLAGAPYEQYF
TRBJ2-1,NA,TRBV20-1,NA,TGCAGTGCTAGTTGGCTAGCAGACTACAATGAGCAGTTCTTC,CSASWLADYNEQFF
TRBJ2-1,TRBD2,TRBV5-1,many,TGCGCCAGCAGCGATCGGCCTAGCGGGCGCAATGAGCAGTTCTTC,CASSDRPSGRNEQFF
TRBJ2-3,NA,TRBV20-1,few,TGCAGTGCTAGAGGAAGGCTAGGTTTAGGGGATACGCAGTATTTT,CSARGRLGLGDTQYF
TRBJ1-5,NA,TRBV7-2,NA,TGTGCCAGCAGCTTAGAACCAGGGGCCGTGGGGAAGCCCCAGCATTTT,CASSLEPGAVGKPQHF
TRBJ2-6,NA,TRBV12-3/TRBV12-4,few,TGTGCCAGCAATCTGCGGGGGGCCAACGTCCTGACTTTC,CASNLRGANVLTF
TRBJ2-7,NA,TRBV28,few,TGTGCCAGCAGTTTCCAGGTTTCCTACGAGCAGTACTTC,CASSFQVSYEQYF
TRBJ2-7,NA,TRBV29-1,NA,TGCAGCGTTGTAACGGAGATCGGCGAGCAGTACTTC,CSVVTEIGEQYF
TRBJ2-1,NA,TRBV5-1,NA,TGCGCCAGCAGCTTGGGGACACGACGGCTATCCTACAATGAGCAGTTCTTC,CASSLGTRRLSYNEQFF
TRBJ1-2,TRBD1,TRBV20-1,NA,TGCAGTGCTAGTCGACAGGGGGTCGTCTATGGCTACACCTTC,CSASRQGVVYGYTF
TRBJ1-2,NA,TRBV20-1,few,TGCAGTGCTAGAGAACGGACCTGGTATGGCTACACCTTC,CSARERTWYGYTF